The 8 T cell receptor beta chains listed next were all sequenced from one sample in a study of Ad26.COV2.S vaccination and SARS-CoV-2 variants. The repertoire was sequenced with immunoSEQ multiplex PCR; TCRdb's copy has only in-frame clones and lacks some. The sample records about 450,000 clones, 85% to 90% being singletons. Treatment denoted: approximately 18 received Ad26.COV2.S at low or high dose, single or two shots; roughly 5 received placebo; per-sample allocation not given. The samples were gathered on day 63 after the first injection of vaccine or placebo. The specimen comprised peripheral blood, sampled in a trial of Ad26.COV2.S vaccine versus placebo. The receptor set was obtained from a person aged 18-65 years who received the Ad26.COV2.S COVID-19 vaccine or a placebo.

This clone appeared a single time. The V and J genes are TRBV10-3 and TRBJ2-1, with 8 bases matching TRBD2. The germline CDR1 and CDR2 sequences are ENHRY and SYGVKD. This CDR3 has 14 residues. The trim removed 7 bases at V and 5 bases at J, leaving 7 bases unmatched. CDR3 protein: CAITRLARDNEQFF. Written as DNA, the CDR3 is TGTGCCATCACAAGACTAGCGAGAGACAATGAGCAGTTCTTC.

The V and J genes are TRBV4-3 and TRBJ2-3; D is unclear. Per the germline V gene, CDR1 is LGHNA and CDR2 is YSLEER. Trimming took off 0 bases at V and 4 bases at J, with 5 bases between the two ends. The CDR3 is 13 residues long. The CDR3 DNA reads as TGCGCCAGCAGCCAAGAACCCCCAGATACGCAGTATTTT. Protein: CASSQEPPDTQYF.

This chain joins TRBV28 and TRBJ1-4; a weak D match, TRBD1 (6 bases). Trimming stripped 6 bases from V and 5 bases from J, with 13 bases between. The V gene's germline CDR1 is MDHEN and CDR2 SYDVKM. This CDR3 is 14 amino acids long. The CDR3 DNA follows: TGTGCCAGCAGGTTAGACAGGATAAATGAAAAACTGTTTTTT. It translates to CASRLDRINEKLFF.

The genes are TRBV18 and TRBJ2-3; 9 bases agree with TRBD2. Germline CDR1 is KGHSH and CDR2 is LQKENI. The CDR3 has 15 amino acids. V was clipped by 0 bases and J by 3 bases; unmatched bases: 1. CDR3 coding DNA: TGTGCCAGCTCACCACCCACTAGCGGGACAGATACGCAGTATTTT. Protein sequence: CASSPPTSGTDTQYF.

V gene TRBV5-1 combines with J gene TRBJ1-4, with 10 bases lining up with TRBD1. The CDR3 length is 15 residues. Germline trimming cut 0 bases from V and 6 bases from J; bases unmatched to any gene: 2. Germline CDR1 SGHRS, CDR2 YFSETQ. This CDR3 reads CASSLGQGAYEKLFF. Written as DNA, the CDR3 is TGCGCCAGCAGCTTGGGACAGGGGGCATATGAAAAACTGTTTTTT.

This clone has only one observation. The rearrangement joins TRBV5-4 to TRBJ1-3; D call uncertain. Between the trimmed V and J ends, which lost 3 bases and 0 bases, there was a span of 10 bases. The CDR3 contains 15 residues. Germline V gene sequence: CDR1 SGHNT, CDR2 YYREEE (reference sequence). The CDR3: CASSSQKNSGNTIYF. The CDR3 region has the DNA TGTGCCAGCAGCTCACAGAAGAACTCTGGAAACACCATATATTTT.

This clone was seen a single time. The chain combines TRBV19 with TRBJ2-1, with 9 positions matching TRBD2. After removal of 2 bases from V and 2 bases from J, the junction contained 13 bases not matched to a gene. This CDR3 is built from 19 residues. Germline V gene lookup returns CDR1 LNHDA and CDR2 SQIVND (reference sequence). The DNA of the CDR3 is TGTGCCAGTAGTATATCGGGGGGTAGCGGGAGTTCCCCCTACAATGAGCAGTTCTTC. Its protein product is CASSISGGSGSSPYNEQFF. Full variable domain (outside the CDR3, taken from reference TRBV19 and TRBJ2-1): DGGITQSPKYLFRKEGQNVTLSCEQNLNHDAMYWYRQDPGQGLRLIYYSQIVNDFQKGDIAEGYSVSREKKESFPLTVTSAQKNPTAFYLCASSISGGSGSSPYNEQFFGPGTRLTVL.

The V call is TRBV6-5, the J call TRBJ1-1; D gene uncertain. The CDR3 consists of 14 residues. Germline-derived CDR1 and CDR2 are MNHEY and SVGAGI. V was cut by 6 bases and J by 4 bases, with 15 bases left in between. CDR3 region: CASSSRGGGTEAFF. For the CDR3, the DNA is TGTGCCAGCAGCTCCCGGGGAGGAGGCACTGAAGCTTTCTTT.